These 13 T cell receptor beta chains came from one sample sequenced in a study of blood T cell repertoires in COVID-19. Profiled with immunoSEQ multiplex PCR; TCRdb holds only in-frame clones, not every one. The table includes about 160,000 clones, approximately 85% detected once. The sequencing input was peripheral blood. The receptors shown here come from a woman aged 55-70 years with COVID-19, enrolled during active disease.

The V and J genes are TRBV6-2 or TRBV6-3 and TRBJ1-1; D is uncertain. There are 17 residues in the CDR3. V lost 0 bases, J lost 3 bases, and 17 bases lay in between. Germline assignment: CDR1 MNHEY and CDR2 SVGEGT. This CDR3 is CASSYSSNYLKDTEAFF. In DNA form, the CDR3 reads TGTGCCAGCAGTTACTCGTCGAACTACTTAAAGGACACTGAAGCTTTCTTT.

The chain joins TRBV9 to TRBJ1-6, with D tentatively TRBD1 (6 bases). The V end was cut by 3 bases, the J end by 7 bases, with 11 bases between. This CDR3 comprises 14 residues. The germline gives CDR1 SGDLS, CDR2 YYNGEE. CDR3 amino acids: CASSAGHPNSPLHF. The CDR3 DNA sequence: TGTGCCAGCAGCGCGGGACACCCGAATTCACCCCTCCACTTT. Looking up the rest from reference TRBV9 and TRBJ1-6 gives the full variable domain: DSGVTQTPKHLITATGQRVTLRCSPRSGDLSVYWYQQSLDQGLQFLIQYYNGEERAKGNILERFSAQQFPDLHSELNLSSLELGDSALYFCASSAGHPNSPLHFGNGTRLTVT.

This rearrangement joins TRBV29-1 to TRBJ2-7; maybe TRBD1 (6 bases). Germline CDR1 is SQVTM and CDR2 is ANQGSEA. CDR3 size: 12 residues. Trimming took off 1 base at V and 4 bases at J, with 8 bases between the two ends. CDR3 in DNA: TGCAGCGTTGAAGCCCAGGGGTACGAGCAGTACTTC. Residues: CSVEAQGYEQYF.

This clone showed up many times. The rearrangement links TRBV6-6 to TRBJ2-3; D is perhaps TRBD2 (6 bases). Germline V gives CDR1 MNHNY, CDR2 SVGAGI (reference sequence). The CDR3 covers 12 residues. Trimming took 6 bases from V and 2 from J, leaving 6 bases between them. The CDR3 DNA sequence: TGTGCCAGCAGGCGGGACACAGATACGCAGTATTTT. This translates into CASRRDTDTQYF.

This clone was recorded a few times. The V gene is TRBV29-1, the J gene TRBJ2-3; 7 bases are a match to TRBD1. The V gene's germline CDR1 is SQVTM and CDR2 ANQGSEA. CDR3 length equals 15 residues. J lost 3 bases, V lost 1 base, and 7 bases had no gene match. In DNA form, the CDR3 reads TGCAGCGTTGAAGCTTCTTCCAGGGGGACAGATACGCAGTATTTT. Encoded protein: CSVEASSRGTDTQYF.

The gene calls are TRBV5-5 and TRBJ1-3, with D tentatively TRBD1 (6 bases). The V end lost 0 bases, the J end lost 2 bases, and 12 bases lay between the germline ends. Germline lookup yields CDR1 SGHKS and CDR2 YYEKEE (reference sequence). The CDR3 is made up of 16 amino acids. The CDR3 region has the DNA TGTGCCAGCAGCTTGGGCCCCTGGACAGCTGGAAACACCATATATTTT. As protein: CASSLGPWTAGNTIYF.

The V gene is TRBV5-1, the J gene TRBJ2-6; D unclear. Trimming took off 5 bases at V and 2 bases at J, with 8 bases between the two ends. The germline V gene has CDR1 SGHRS and CDR2 YFSETQ. The CDR3 loop spans 14 amino acids. CDR3 nucleotide sequence: TGCGCCAGCAGGTCAGGCCCTGGGGCCAACGTCCTGACTTTC. Translated: CASRSGPGANVLTF.

This clone was recorded only once. The chain links TRBV21-1 to TRBJ2-5; the table assigns TRBD2, which was not confirmed against the DNA. TRBV21-1 is recorded as a pseudogene. This CDR3 is 23 amino acids long. In nucleotides, the CDR3 is TGTGCCAGCAGCAAAAGCGGAAAAAGGGGAGTACCTAGTCGGGGGAATGAGAGAGAGACCCAGTACTTC. This translates into CASSKSGKRGVPSRGNERETQYF.

The chain combines TRBV14 with TRBJ2-3; 12 nucleotides agree with TRBD2. Losses at the gene ends were 1 base for V and 4 bases for J; bases not matched to a gene: 3. The CDR3 contains 16 residues. CDR1 and CDR2 (germline): SGHDN, FVKESK. The CDR3 here is CASSQVLAGGSDTQYF. The CDR3 nucleotides are TGTGCCAGCAGCCAAGTACTAGCGGGGGGTTCAGATACGCAGTATTTT. Combining the CDR3 with reference TRBV14 and TRBJ2-3 gives the whole variable domain EAGVTQFPSHSVIEKGQTVTLRCDPISGHDNLYWYRRVMGKEIKFLLHFVKESKQDESGMPNNRFLAERTGGTYSTLKVQPAELEDSGVYFCASSQVLAGGSDTQYFGPGTRLTVL.

The chain combines TRBV6-6 with TRBJ1-5; 10 positions agree with TRBD1. V shed 4 bases, J shed 6 bases, and the junction held 6 bases outside the gene matches. The length of the CDR3 is 15 residues. The V gene's germline CDR1 is MNHNY and CDR2 SVGAGI (reference sequence). The DNA for the CDR3 is TGTGCCAGCAGTTCCACGGGACAGGGGATTCAGCCCCAGCATTTT. Translating gives CASSSTGQGIQPQHF.

V gene TRBV28 combines with J gene TRBJ1-5; 7 positions match TRBD1. Germline lookup yields CDR1 MDHEN and CDR2 SYDVKM. This CDR3 is 16 amino acids long. V lost 5 bases and J lost 0; bases outside the gene matches: 7. Here the CDR3 DNA reads TGTGCCAGCAGTCCGGGACAGTCTAATAGCAATCAGCCCCAGCATTTT. Translation: CASSPGQSNSNQPQHF.

This chain uses TRBV30 with TRBJ1-5; TRBD1 might be the D (5 bases). Germline CDR1 GTSNPN, CDR2 SVGIG (reference sequence). V shed 2 bases and J shed 4 bases, with 21 bases lying between them. The CDR3 is 17 residues long. CDR3 amino acids: CAWSFSPARVKNQPQHF. In nucleotides, the CDR3 is TGTGCCTGGAGTTTCTCTCCGGCCAGGGTAAAGAATCAGCCCCAGCATTTT.

The chain couples TRBV24-1 to TRBJ2-1; 10 nucleotides agree with TRBD1. The CDR3 loop spans 17 amino acids. With V trimmed by 3 bases and J by 2 bases, 6 bases remained unmatched. Germline V gene sequence: CDR1 KGHDR, CDR2 SFDVKD. The CDR3 here is CATSDRLGQGTYNEQFF. The CDR3 nucleotides are TGTGCCACCAGTGATCGCTTGGGACAGGGGACCTACAATGAGCAGTTCTTC.